Below, one TCR beta chain is given with its context. What it binds is not known. Using immunoSEQ multiplex PCR, the repertoire was profiled, and TCRdb retains in-frame clones only, with some absent. The top ten hold about 14% of the sample, which has around 58,000 clones, 89% seen once. The sample comes from a study of T cell responses to AZD1222 COVID-19 vaccine. Investigators merged groups given second doses at roughly 4 or roughly 12 weeks. The CDR3 is 12 amino acids. Trimming left V 5 bases short and J 5 bases short, with 7 bases between. The germline V gene encodes CDR1 SGHNT and CDR2 YENEEA. The study, taken as a whole, reports: Clonal diversity may have been underestimated, and the donors were mostly white British, with more females than males. Recipients of two AZD1222 doses showed rising Spike-specific TCR breadth and depth. Baseline seropositivity characterized only a handful of AZD1222 recipients.

The TCR sequence derives from an adult who received the AZD1222 COVID-19 vaccine. Sequencing used peripheral blood, obtained 28 days after the second AZD1222 dose. The chain is built from TRBV11-3 and TRBJ2-1; no reliable D call. CDR3 nucleotide sequence: TGTGCCAGCAGCGTCCTAAACAATGAGCAGTTCTTC. Its translation is CASSVLNNEQFF.